The 20 T cell receptor beta chains reported below all come from one sample, sequenced in a study of beta chain features in type 1 diabetes. Expressed TCRB transcripts were sequenced because the isolated RNA had all been reverse transcribed beforehand. TCRdb keeps only in-frame clones here, not all; method: immunoSEQ multiplex PCR. The sample records a few hundred thousand clones, approximately 14% being singletons. Material for sequencing was central memory CD4+ T cells from blood. These receptors originate from a man in his thirties or forties in good health.

This clone has more than one count but fewer than ten. The chain links TRBV5-1 to TRBJ2-3; 15 nucleotides match TRBD2. V shed 4 bases, J shed 2 bases, and the junction held 5 bases outside the gene matches. The CDR3 has 17 residues. Germline-derived CDR1 and CDR2 are SGHRS and YFSETQ. CDR3 bases: TGCGCCAGCAGCCCGGGACTAGCGGGAGGAACCACAGATACGCAGTATTTT. Its translation: CASSPGLAGGTTDTQYF.

The chain combines TRBV6-5 with TRBJ2-7, with 7 bases that match TRBD1. The V gene's germline CDR1 is MNHEY and CDR2 SVGAGI. Trimming took 6 bases from V and 3 from J; bases not matched to a gene: 5. The CDR3 covers 13 residues. The CDR3 sequence: CASRETGIYEQYF. Written as DNA, the CDR3 is TGTGCCAGCAGAGAGACAGGGATCTACGAGCAGTACTTC.

In its sample, this clone was seen a few times. The chain links TRBV7-2 to TRBJ2-3, with 7 bases lining up with TRBD2. CDR1 and CDR2 from the germline V gene are SGHTA and FQGNSA. V lost 1 base to trimming and J lost 1 base; unmatched junction nucleotides: 2. This CDR3 spans 15 amino acids. The chain's CDR3 is CASSLGAGGTDTQYF. CDR3 sequence (DNA): TGTGCCAGCAGCTTAGGGGCGGGAGGCACAGATACGCAGTATTTT.

The sample holds a few counts of this clone. The chain carries TRBV5-4 and TRBJ2-1; D possibly corresponds to TRBD2 (5 bases). V dropped 3 bases and J dropped 6 bases, with 10 bases sitting between them. The germline V gene encodes CDR1 SGHNT and CDR2 YYREEE (reference sequence). This CDR3 contains 13 residues. The CDR3 nucleotides read TGTGCCAGCAGCTGGGGAGACCTCAATGAGCAGTTCTTC. It translates to CASSWGDLNEQFF.

V is TRBV6-6 and J is TRBJ2-2; D is unclear. The CDR3 has 14 amino acids. Trimming removed 3 bases at V and 4 bases at J, with 9 bases between. Germline V gene data show CDR1 as MNHNY and CDR2 as SVGAGI (reference sequence). CDR3 sequence: CASSYVKSTGELFF. CDR3 coding DNA: TGTGCCAGCAGTTATGTCAAGTCCACCGGGGAGCTGTTTTTT.

The rearrangement uses TRBV2 and TRBJ1-1, with TRBD1 as a possible D gene (5 bases). CDR1 is SNHLY, CDR2 FYNNEI, per germline. This CDR3 contains 11 residues. Deletions cut 8 bases from V and 7 bases from J, with 11 bases between. The CDR3 sequence is CASGRQIEAFF. The CDR3 DNA reads as TGTGCCAGCGGTAGACAGATTGAAGCTTTCTTT.

In this sample, this clone turned up a few times. The rearrangement uses TRBV7-2 and TRBJ1-1; D remains ambiguous. V was clipped by 2 bases and J by 6 bases, with 10 bases between them. CDR3 length: 13 amino acids. Germline CDR1 reads SGHTA; CDR2 reads FQGNSA. CDR3 bases: TGTGCCAGCAGCTTATATAAGGACGCTGAAGCTTTCTTT. This gives the protein CASSLYKDAEAFF. Variable domain in full (rest from reference TRBV7-2 and TRBJ1-1): GAGVSQSPSNKVTEKGKDVELRCDPISGHTALYWYRQSLGQGLEFLIYFQGNSAPDKSGLPSDRFSAERTGGSVSTLTIQRTQQEDSAVYLCASSLYKDAEAFFGQGTRLTVV.

About this clone itself: A read error is the likely source, as a far larger clone sits one nucleotide away. This same CDR3 is encoded by further DNA sequences in the sample. The chain joins TRBV11-2 to TRBJ1-2, with TRBD1 matching over 7 bases. Germline CDR1 SGHAT, CDR2 FQNNGV. The CDR3 runs 14 residues. V was pared by 5 bases and J by 2 bases, with 5 bases of the junction left unmatched. The CDR3 DNA is TGTGCCAGCAGCCAGATGACAGGGAACTATGGCTACACCTTC. Translating it yields CASSQMTGNYGYTF.

J is TRBJ1-2 and V is TRBV25-1, with 7 bases that match TRBD1. The CDR3 loop spans 14 amino acids. Germline lookup yields CDR1 MGHDK and CDR2 SYGVNS. With V trimmed by 7 bases and J by 3 bases, 8 bases remained unmatched. As DNA, the CDR3 is TGTGCCAGCACCTCCCTGAGGGGGCACTATGGCTACACCTTC. Amino acids: CASTSLRGHYGYTF.

This chain connects TRBV5-5 to TRBJ2-1; 10 bases are shared with TRBD1. CDR1 is SGHKS, CDR2 YYEKEE, per germline (reference sequence). The CDR3 covers 16 residues. V shed 4 bases and J 10 bases; nucleotides not matched to a gene: 14. This CDR3 reads CASSRSGTGAYEEQFF. The CDR3 DNA reads TGTGCCAGCAGCCGTAGCGGGACAGGGGCTTACGAAGAGCAGTTCTTC.

The CDR3 bases are TGTGCCAGCAGGGTGCGGGTGGGAGAGACCCAGTACTTC. Amino acids: CASRVRVGETQYF. The V gene is TRBV19, the J gene TRBJ2-5; the D gene could be TRBD1 or TRBD2 (5 bases each). Germline CDR1 reads LNHDA; CDR2 reads SQIVND (reference sequence). CDR3 length equals 13 residues. V lost 9 bases to trimming and J lost 4 bases, with 15 bases between them.

This chain links TRBV11-2 with TRBJ2-5, with 12 bases lining up with TRBD2. CDR3 length: 15 amino acids. CDR1 is SGHAT and CDR2 is FQNNGV in the germline V gene. V shed 2 bases and J 4 bases; nucleotides not matched to a gene: 2. CDR3 sequence: CASSLRGLAGETQYF. CDR3 sequence (DNA): TGTGCCAGCAGCTTAAGGGGACTAGCGGGAGAGACCCAGTACTTC. Together with reference TRBV11-2 and TRBJ2-5, the CDR3 gives the full variable domain: EAGVAQSPRYKIIEKRQSVAFWCNPISGHATLYWYQQILGQGPKLLIQFQNNGVVDDSQLPKDRFSAERLKGVDSTLKIQPAKLEDSAVYLCASSLRGLAGETQYFGPGTRLLVL.

J is TRBJ1-2 and V is TRBV6-5; no clear D gene. CDR3 length: 12 amino acids. Trimming removed 8 bases from V and 8 bases from J, with 15 bases in between. Germline V gene sequence: CDR1 MNHEY, CDR2 SVGAGI. CDR3 protein: CASVSRPGGYTF. The CDR3 DNA reads TGTGCCAGCGTCAGTCGCCCGGGCGGCTACACCTTC.

There are many counts of this clone. V and J are TRBV2 and TRBJ2-2, with D possibly TRBD1 on 6 matching bases. The CDR3 covers 14 residues. Germline V CDR1 and CDR2: SNHLY, FYNNEI. The V end lost 7 bases, the J end lost 0 bases, and 9 bases lay between the germline ends. CDR3: CASKRTANTGELFF. CDR3 sequence (DNA): TGTGCCAGCAAAAGGACAGCGAACACCGGGGAGCTGTTTTTT. Full variable domain (missing parts from reference TRBV2 and TRBJ2-2): EPEVTQTPSHQVTQMGQEVILRCVPISNHLYFYWYRQILGQKVEFLVSFYNNEISEKSEIFDDQFSVERPDGSNFTLKIRSTKLEDSAMYFCASKRTANTGELFFGEGSRLTVL.

This clone was seen a single time. The chain combines TRBV6-6 with TRBJ2-1; no clear D gene. Germline CDR1 is MNHNY and CDR2 is SVGAGI (reference sequence). The CDR3 is 14 residues long. The CDR3 DNA sequence: TGTGCGGCTCAATCGGACCCTGATTACAATGAGCAGTTCTTC. This gives the protein CAAQSDPDYNEQFF.

Of note for this clone: Other DNA sequences in the sample encode the same CDR3. The rearrangement joins TRBV7-2 to TRBJ1-1; no clear D gene. Trimming took 3 bases from V and 5 from J, leaving 7 bases between them. This CDR3 has 12 residues. The germline V gene has CDR1 SGHTA and CDR2 FQGNSA. The DNA of the CDR3 is TGTGCCAGCAGCTTGCGGGTGACTGAAGCTTTCTTT. Its protein product is CASSLRVTEAFF.

The chain is built from TRBV4-1 and TRBJ1-2, with 10 bases fitting TRBD1. The V and J ends lost 4 bases and 8 bases, in that order; junction bases with no gene match: 7. CDR1 is MGHRA and CDR2 is YSYEKL in the germline V gene. The CDR3 is 14 amino acids. The CDR3 coding sequence is TGCGCCAGCAGCCGGTTGACAGGGGGCGACGGCTACACCTTC. It specifies CASSRLTGGDGYTF.

This chain links TRBV2 with TRBJ1-5, with 8 bases matching TRBD1. This CDR3 spans 14 amino acids. Germline V CDR1 and CDR2: SNHLY, FYNNEI. J was trimmed by 3 bases and V by 6 bases; bases with no gene match: 4. The DNA for the CDR3 is TGTGCCAGCAGGAAGGACAGGGACAATCAGCCCCAGCATTTT. This translates into CASRKDRDNQPQHF. Looking up the rest from reference TRBV2 and TRBJ1-5 gives the full variable domain: EPEVTQTPSHQVTQMGQEVILRCVPISNHLYFYWYRQILGQKVEFLVSFYNNEISEKSEIFDDQFSVERPDGSNFTLKIRSTKLEDSAMYFCASRKDRDNQPQHFGDGTRLSIL.

Only a few counts were recorded for this clone. V gene TRBV7-7 combines with J gene TRBJ1-1; unclear D gene. The CDR3 is 12 amino acids. CDR1 and CDR2 from the germline V gene are SSHAT and FNYEAQ (reference sequence). Trimming pared 4 bases from V and 3 bases from J, leaving 6 bases between. CDR3 in amino acids: CASSYDDTEAFF. The CDR3 bases are TGTGCCAGCAGCTACGATGACACTGAAGCTTTCTTT.

This clone was found a few times. This chain links TRBV5-6 with TRBJ1-5; D may be TRBD1 (6 bases). Deletions cut 4 bases from V and 9 bases from J, with 20 bases between. The CDR3 has 15 amino acids. Per germline, CDR1 SGHDT and CDR2 YYEEEE. The CDR3 protein is CASSQGGLKVRPQHF. In DNA form, the CDR3 reads TGTGCCAGCAGCCAAGGGGGACTAAAGGTGAGGCCCCAGCATTTT.